This T cell receptor (beta chain) is from a study of cytomegalovirus exposure and HLA in healthy donors. Background on the study: There were about 86 million unique TCRs (from HLA-typed donors) in an early data release. Most donors, approximately 82% of over 350 genotyped, fell in the Caucasian-associated ancestry cluster. Study-wide findings and caveats: Previous analysis showed most TCR beta V segments were productive about 90% or about 30% of the time.

Primers: 60 Vbeta forward and 13 Jbeta reverse. The protocol was immunoSEQ multiplex PCR, while the TCRdb copy is restricted to in-frame clones and leaves out a portion. Found here are just over 95,000 clones, 75% to 85% of them singletons; the top ten hold roughly 4.5%. V shed 3 bases and J shed 2 bases, with 9 bases lying between them. The CDR3 covers 14 residues. Germline CDR1 is SGHDT and CDR2 is YYEEEE. Turning to this clone: Its target is unknown.

The V call is TRBV5-6, the J call TRBJ1-3; tentatively, D is TRBD1 (6 bases). The source material was PBMCs. This sequence was found in a woman aged 40 to 50 in good health and CMV-seronegative. CDR3 in DNA: TGTGCCAGCAGCTCAACAGGGCCTGGAAACACCATATATTTT. Its translation is CASSSTGPGNTIYF.